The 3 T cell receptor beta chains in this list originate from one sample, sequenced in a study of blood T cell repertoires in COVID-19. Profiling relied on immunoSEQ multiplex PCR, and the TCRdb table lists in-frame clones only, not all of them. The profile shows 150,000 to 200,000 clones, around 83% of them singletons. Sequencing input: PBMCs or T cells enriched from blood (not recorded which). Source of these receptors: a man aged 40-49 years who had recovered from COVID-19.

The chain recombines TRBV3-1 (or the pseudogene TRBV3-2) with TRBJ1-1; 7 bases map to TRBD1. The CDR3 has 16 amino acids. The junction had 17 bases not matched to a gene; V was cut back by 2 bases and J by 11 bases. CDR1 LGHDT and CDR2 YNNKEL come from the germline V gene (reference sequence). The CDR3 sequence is CASSQITIRNRGGAFF. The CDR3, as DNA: TGTGCCAGCAGCCAAATCACAATAAGGAACAGGGGTGGGGCTTTCTTT.

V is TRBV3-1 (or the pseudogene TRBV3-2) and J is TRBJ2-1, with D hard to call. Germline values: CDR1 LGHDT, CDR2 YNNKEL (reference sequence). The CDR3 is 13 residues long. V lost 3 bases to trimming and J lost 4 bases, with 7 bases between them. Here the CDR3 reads CASSQEPYNEQFF. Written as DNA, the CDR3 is TGTGCCAGCAGCCAGGAGCCGTACAATGAGCAGTTCTTC.

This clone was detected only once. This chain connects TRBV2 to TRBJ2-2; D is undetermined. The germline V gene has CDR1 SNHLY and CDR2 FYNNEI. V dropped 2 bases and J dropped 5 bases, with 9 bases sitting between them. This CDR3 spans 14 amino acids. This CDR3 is CASSENSLTGELFF. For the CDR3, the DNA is TGTGCCAGCAGTGAAAACAGCCTAACCGGGGAGCTGTTTTTT.